This T cell receptor (beta chain) was sequenced during a study of blood T cell repertoires in COVID-19. About the research overall: The samples span acute and convalescent COVID-19 from the United States, Italy and Spain. PBMCs, B-cell-depleted T cells, or T cells provided the cDNA or gDNA that made up the material.

This clone has just one count. Method: immunoSEQ multiplex PCR; TCRdb's copy keeps in-frame clones and lacks some. In the table there are some 450,000 clones, roughly 88% of which are singletons. CDR3 length: 16 amino acids. Germline CDR1 reads SGHTA; CDR2 reads FQGNSA. The V and J ends lost 5 bases and 7 bases, in that order; junction bases with no gene match: 15. The TCR was taken from a woman aged 45-65 years with COVID-19, enrolled during active disease. Sequenced material: peripheral blood. The chain employs TRBV7-2 and TRBJ1-2; 8 bases are shared with TRBD1. Here the CDR3 DNA reads TGTGCCAGCAGCCGGTCGGGTGACAGGGGATTTGGTGGCTACACCTTC. Its protein is CASSRSGDRGFGGYTF.